The clone carrying this T cell receptor beta chain was counted ten times or more. Its antigen is undetermined. The data were obtained in a study of T cells in Graves' hyperthyroidism and ophthalmopathy. TCR beta CDR3 sequences were amplified from RNA transcripts. During a first-round RT-PCR of the TCR CDR3, the HTBI primer set was used. One entry per CDR3 protein, called by TCRdb with MiXCR from the multiplex PCR reads. The data hold about 300,000 distinct CDR3 sequences, with 15% to 20% observed a single time. General study findings and limits: The model identified upcoming ophthalmopathy a median approximately six months ahead of onset.

The CDR3 length is 12 residues. Trimming took 2 bases from V and 7 from J, leaving 8 bases between them. CDR1 is MNHEY and CDR2 is SMNVEV in the germline V gene (reference sequence). The J gene is TRBJ1-2, the V gene TRBV27; D might be TRBD1 (6 bases). The receptor's source is a man in his forties or fifties with Graves' ophthalmopathy. Sequences were obtained from blood. The chain's CDR3 is CASSLTGLGYTF. The CDR3, as DNA: TGTGCCAGCAGTTTAACAGGGCTTGGCTACACCTTC.